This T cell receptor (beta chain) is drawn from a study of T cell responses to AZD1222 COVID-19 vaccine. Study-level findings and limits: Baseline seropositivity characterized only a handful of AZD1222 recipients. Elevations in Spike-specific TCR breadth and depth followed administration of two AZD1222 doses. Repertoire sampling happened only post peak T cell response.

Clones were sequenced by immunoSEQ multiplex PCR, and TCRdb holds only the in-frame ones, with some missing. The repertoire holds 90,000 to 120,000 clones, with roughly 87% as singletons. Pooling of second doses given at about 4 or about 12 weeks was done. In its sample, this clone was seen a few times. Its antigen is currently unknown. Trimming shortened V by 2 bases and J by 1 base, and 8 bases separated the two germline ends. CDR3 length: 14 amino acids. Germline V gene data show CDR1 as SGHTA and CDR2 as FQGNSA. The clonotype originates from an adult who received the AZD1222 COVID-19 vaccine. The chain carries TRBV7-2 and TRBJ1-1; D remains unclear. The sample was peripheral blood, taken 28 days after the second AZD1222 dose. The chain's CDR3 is CASSLMGRNTEAFF. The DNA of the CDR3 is TGTGCCAGCAGCTTAATGGGGAGGAACACTGAAGCTTTCTTT. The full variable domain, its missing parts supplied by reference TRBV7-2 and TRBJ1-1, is GAGVSQSPSNKVTEKGKDVELRCDPISGHTALYWYRQSLGQGLEFLIYFQGNSAPDKSGLPSDRFSAERTGGSVSTLTIQRTQQEDSAVYLCASSLMGRNTEAFFGQGTRLTVV.